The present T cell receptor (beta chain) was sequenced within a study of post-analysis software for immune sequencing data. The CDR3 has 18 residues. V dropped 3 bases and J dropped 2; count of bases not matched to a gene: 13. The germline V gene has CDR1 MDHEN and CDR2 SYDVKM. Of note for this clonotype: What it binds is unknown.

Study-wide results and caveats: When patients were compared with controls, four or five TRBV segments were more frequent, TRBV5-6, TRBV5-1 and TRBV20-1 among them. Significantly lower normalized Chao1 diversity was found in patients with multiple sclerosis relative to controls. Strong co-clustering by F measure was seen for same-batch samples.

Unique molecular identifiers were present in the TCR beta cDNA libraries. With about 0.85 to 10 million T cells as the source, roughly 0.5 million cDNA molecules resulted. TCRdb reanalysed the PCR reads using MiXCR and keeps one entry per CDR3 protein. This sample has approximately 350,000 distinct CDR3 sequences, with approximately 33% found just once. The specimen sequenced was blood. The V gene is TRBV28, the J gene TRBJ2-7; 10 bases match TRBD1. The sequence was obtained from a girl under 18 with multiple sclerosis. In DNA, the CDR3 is TGTGCCAGCAGTTTCCCAACCGCCGTGGGGACAGGGGCCTACGAGCAGTACTTC. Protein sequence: CASSFPTAVGTGAYEQYF.